These T cell receptor beta chains were read from a single sample in a study of blood T cell repertoires in COVID-19. Only in-frame clones appear in the TCRdb table, and some are missing; sequencing was by immunoSEQ multiplex PCR. Counted here are 65,000 to 75,000 clones, around 78% occurring once; the ten biggest clones make up around 16%. The sample comprised peripheral blood. The receptors stem from a human donor in a cohort sampled during active COVID-19. Both conserved end residues are trimmed from each CDR3.

TRBJ1-4 | TRBV7-9 | ASSPGGQLNEKLF
TRBJ1-3 | TRBV5-1 | ASSLSSGRASGNTIY
TRBJ1-2 | TRBV29-1 | SVGQGARYGYT
TRBJ1-4 | TRBV2 | ASSGDSEKLF
TRBJ2-6 | TRBV29-1 | SVEVSGTGPGANVLT
TRBJ1-5 | TRBV9 | ASSVDSDQPQH
TRBJ1-6 | TRBV7-6 | ASSLLRTPDSPLH
TRBJ1-6 | TRBV5-1 | ASSEGEESPLH
TRBJ1-1 | TRBV4-2 | ASTADRAGTEAF
TRBJ1-4 | TRBV4-1 | ASSQDRGQNEKLF
TRBJ2-7 | TRBV3-1/TRBV3-2 | ASSQDGGSGYEQY
TRBJ2-7 | TRBV19 | ASSPPNSYEQY
TRBJ1-1 | TRBV10-3 | AIRTVAGDTEAF
TRBJ2-5 | TRBV5-6 | ASSLTGGQETQY
TRBJ2-2 | TRBV7-6 | ASSLQYTGELF
TRBJ1-5 | TRBV28 | ASSPDRVVQPQH
TRBJ2-3 | TRBV5-1 | ASSLALAGGTDTQY
TRBJ2-7 | TRBV5-4 | ASSPGVTPSEQY
TRBJ1-5 | TRBV30 | AWSAELAVQPQH
TRBJ2-5 | TRBV5-4 | ASSLAGLETQY
TRBJ2-3 | TRBV5-4 | ASSLGGTAAADTQY
TRBJ1-3 | TRBV20-1 | SASRGSVPTSGNTIY
TRBJ2-7 | TRBV10-1 | ASSEPPPARAYEQY